This TCR beta chain is drawn from a study of CD8+CD57+ T cells in acquired aplastic anemia. Germline CDR1 and CDR2: MGHRA and YSYEKL. The CDR3 extends over 16 amino acids. V lost 0 bases and J lost 2; bases outside the gene matches: 1. CDR3 and TCR beta VDJ profiling relied on a genomic DNA template. TCRdb called the reads again in MiXCR, with one record for every CDR3 protein. The table lists approximately 300,000 distinct CDR3 sequences, under 60% of them singletons. The sequenced patients had an expansion of CD8+CD57+ cells seen by flow cytometry. This sequence joins TRBV4-1 and TRBJ2-7; 13 bases agree with TRBD2. The sample taken for sequencing was sorted CD4+, CD8+, or CD8+CD57+ T cells (not recorded which) from PBMCs. The TCR originated in a human donor with aplastic anemia. CDR3 bases: TGCGCCAGCAGCCAAGAAGGGACTAGCGGGACCTACGAGCAGTACTTC. Amino acid sequence: CASSQEGTSGTYEQYF.